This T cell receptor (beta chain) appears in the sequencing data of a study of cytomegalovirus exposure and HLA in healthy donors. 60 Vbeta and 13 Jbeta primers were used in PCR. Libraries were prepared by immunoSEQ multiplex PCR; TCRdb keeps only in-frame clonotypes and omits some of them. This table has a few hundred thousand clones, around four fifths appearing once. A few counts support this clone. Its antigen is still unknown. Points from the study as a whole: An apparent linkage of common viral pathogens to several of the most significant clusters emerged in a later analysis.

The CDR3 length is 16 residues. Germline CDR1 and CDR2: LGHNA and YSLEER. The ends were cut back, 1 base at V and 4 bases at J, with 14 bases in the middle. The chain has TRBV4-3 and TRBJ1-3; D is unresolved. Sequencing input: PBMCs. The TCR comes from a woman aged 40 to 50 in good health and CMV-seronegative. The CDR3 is CASSQGSRGLGNTIYF. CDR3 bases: TGCGCCAGCAGCCAAGGGAGTCGAGGGCTAGGAAACACCATATATTTT.